This TCR beta chain is drawn from a study of cytomegalovirus exposure and HLA in healthy donors. The CDR3 consists of 16 residues. Germline V gene data show CDR1 as SSHAT and CDR2 as FNYEAQ (reference sequence). Study-level findings and limits: Sequencing depth roughly uniform across donors was assumed in presence/absence analyses.

As for this clone: Its cognate antigen is unknown. Compared with germline, one end of the junction differs, possibly owing to a read error.

The study ran its PCR with 60 Vbeta and 13 Jbeta primers. Sequenced by immunoSEQ multiplex PCR; TCRdb stores in-frame clones only, minus some. The data show about 150,000 clones, about four fifths seen once. The chain carries TRBV7-7 and TRBJ2-3, with a tentative D call TRBD1 (5 bases). The clonotype was recovered from a man in his forties or fifties in good health and CMV-seropositive. Sequenced sample: PBMCs. CDR3 amino acids: CASSLGAGFGTDTQYF. The CDR3 coding sequence is TGTGCTAGCAGCTTAGGGGCAGGGTTTGGCACAGATACGCAGTATTTT. The full variable domain, with the rest looked up from reference TRBV7-7 and TRBJ2-3, is GAGVSQSPRYKVTKRGQDVTLRCDPISSHATLYWYQQALGQGPEFLTYFNYEAQPDKSGLPSDRFSAERPEGSISTLTIQRTEQRDSAMYRCASSLGAGFGTDTQYFGPGTRLTVL.